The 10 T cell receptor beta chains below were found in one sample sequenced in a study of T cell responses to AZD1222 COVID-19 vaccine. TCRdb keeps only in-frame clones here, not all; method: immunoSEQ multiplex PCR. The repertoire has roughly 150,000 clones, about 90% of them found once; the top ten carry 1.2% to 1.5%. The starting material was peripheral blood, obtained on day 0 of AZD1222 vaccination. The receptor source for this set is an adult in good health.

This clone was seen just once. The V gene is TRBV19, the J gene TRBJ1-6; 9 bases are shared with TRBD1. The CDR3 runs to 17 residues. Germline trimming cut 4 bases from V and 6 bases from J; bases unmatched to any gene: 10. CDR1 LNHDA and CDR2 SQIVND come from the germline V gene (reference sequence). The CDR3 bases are TGTGCCAGTAGTAAATCTTCTACAGGGGGCCCTAATTCACCCCTCCACTTT. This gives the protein CASSKSSTGGPNSPLHF.

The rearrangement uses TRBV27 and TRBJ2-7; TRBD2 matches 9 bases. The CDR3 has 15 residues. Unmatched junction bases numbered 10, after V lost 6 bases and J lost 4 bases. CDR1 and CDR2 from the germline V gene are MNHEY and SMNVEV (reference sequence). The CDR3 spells CASRPRAGGFYEQYF. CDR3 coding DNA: TGTGCCAGCAGACCCCGGGCGGGAGGGTTTTACGAGCAGTACTTC.

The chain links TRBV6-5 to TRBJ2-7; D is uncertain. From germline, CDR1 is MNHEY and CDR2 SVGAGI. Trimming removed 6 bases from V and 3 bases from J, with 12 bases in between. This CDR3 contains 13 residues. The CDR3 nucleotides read TGTGCCAGCAGGTTAGAGGCGAACTACGAGCAGTACTTC. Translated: CASRLEANYEQYF.

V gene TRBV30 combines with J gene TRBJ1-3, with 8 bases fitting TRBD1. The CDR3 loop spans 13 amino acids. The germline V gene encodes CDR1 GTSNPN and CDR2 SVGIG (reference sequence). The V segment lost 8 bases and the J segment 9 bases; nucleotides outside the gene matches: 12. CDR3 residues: CASYRDRRGTIYF. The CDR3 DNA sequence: TGTGCCAGCTACCGGGACAGGAGGGGCACCATATATTTT.

The CDR3 sequence: CASRTGGGTDTQYF. The CDR3 DNA follows: TGTGCCAGCCGGACGGGGGGGGGCACAGATACGCAGTATTTT. The gene calls are TRBV3-1 (or the pseudogene TRBV3-2) and TRBJ2-3; 8 nucleotides match TRBD2. Germline-derived CDR1 and CDR2 are LGHDT and YNNKEL (reference sequence). CDR3 size: 14 residues. J gave up 1 base and V 8 bases, and 5 bases lay outside the gene matches.

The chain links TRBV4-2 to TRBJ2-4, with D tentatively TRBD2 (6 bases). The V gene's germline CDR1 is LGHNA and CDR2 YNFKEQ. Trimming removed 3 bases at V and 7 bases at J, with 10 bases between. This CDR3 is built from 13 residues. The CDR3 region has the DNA TGTGCCAGCAGCCAGGCAGGAGGGAACATTCAGTACTTC. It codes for CASSQAGGNIQYF.

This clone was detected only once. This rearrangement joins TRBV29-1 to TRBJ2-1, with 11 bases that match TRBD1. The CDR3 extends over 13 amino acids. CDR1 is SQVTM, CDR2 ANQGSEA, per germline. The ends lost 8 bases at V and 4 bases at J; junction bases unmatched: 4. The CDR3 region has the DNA TGCAGCCTAGGGACAGGGGGGTACAATGAGCAGTTCTTC. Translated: CSLGTGGYNEQFF.

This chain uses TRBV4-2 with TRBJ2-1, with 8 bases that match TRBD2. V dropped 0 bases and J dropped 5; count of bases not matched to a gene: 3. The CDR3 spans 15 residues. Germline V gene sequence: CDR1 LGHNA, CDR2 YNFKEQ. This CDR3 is CASSQDWREDNEQFF. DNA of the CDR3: TGTGCCAGCAGCCAAGACTGGCGGGAGGACAATGAGCAGTTCTTC.

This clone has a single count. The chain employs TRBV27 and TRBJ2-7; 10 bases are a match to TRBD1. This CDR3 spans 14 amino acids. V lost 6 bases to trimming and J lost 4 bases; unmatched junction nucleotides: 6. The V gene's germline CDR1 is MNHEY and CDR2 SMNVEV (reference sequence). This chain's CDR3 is CASSRQGAGYEQYF. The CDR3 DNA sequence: TGTGCCAGCAGCCGACAGGGGGCCGGTTACGAGCAGTACTTC.

The CDR3 nucleotides read TGTGCCAGCAGTGAGGTACAGGGGGCGAGGGATCAGCCCCAGCATTTT. It codes for CASSEVQGARDQPQHF. J is TRBJ1-5 and V is TRBV6-1; 9 nucleotides agree with TRBD1. This CDR3 contains 16 residues. From germline, CDR1 is MNHNS and CDR2 SASEGT. The V segment lost 3 bases and the J segment 5 bases; nucleotides outside the gene matches: 8.